This T cell receptor beta chain was captured by sequencing in a study of cytomegalovirus exposure and HLA in healthy donors. The study's findings and limits: HLA alleles were associated with around 17,000 TCR beta sequences in a later analysis at 0.05 false discovery rate. There were a few CMV-associated chains whose specificity for CMV antigens was confirmed in vitro.

Turning to this clone: Its antigen is as yet unknown.

The CDR3 runs to 13 residues. Trimming left V 5 bases short and J 4 bases short, with 6 bases between. CDR1 and CDR2 (germline): SGHTA, FQGNSA. The PCR ran on 60 Vbeta and 13 Jbeta primers. Generated by immunoSEQ multiplex PCR, the TCRdb table keeps only in-frame clones and is missing some. The data show some 130,000 clones, 85% seen once. Sequences were obtained from PBMCs. The sequence came from a woman between 25 and 40 years old in good health and CMV-seropositive. The chain uses TRBV7-2 and TRBJ1-6; D remains unclear. The CDR3 DNA sequence: TGTGCCAGCAGCCCCCTGTATAATTCACCCCTCCACTTT. It codes for CASSPLYNSPLHF. Looking up the rest from reference TRBV7-2 and TRBJ1-6 gives the full variable domain: GAGVSQSPSNKVTEKGKDVELRCDPISGHTALYWYRQSLGQGLEFLIYFQGNSAPDKSGLPSDRFSAERTGGSVSTLTIQRTQQEDSAVYLCASSPLYNSPLHFGNGTRLTVT.